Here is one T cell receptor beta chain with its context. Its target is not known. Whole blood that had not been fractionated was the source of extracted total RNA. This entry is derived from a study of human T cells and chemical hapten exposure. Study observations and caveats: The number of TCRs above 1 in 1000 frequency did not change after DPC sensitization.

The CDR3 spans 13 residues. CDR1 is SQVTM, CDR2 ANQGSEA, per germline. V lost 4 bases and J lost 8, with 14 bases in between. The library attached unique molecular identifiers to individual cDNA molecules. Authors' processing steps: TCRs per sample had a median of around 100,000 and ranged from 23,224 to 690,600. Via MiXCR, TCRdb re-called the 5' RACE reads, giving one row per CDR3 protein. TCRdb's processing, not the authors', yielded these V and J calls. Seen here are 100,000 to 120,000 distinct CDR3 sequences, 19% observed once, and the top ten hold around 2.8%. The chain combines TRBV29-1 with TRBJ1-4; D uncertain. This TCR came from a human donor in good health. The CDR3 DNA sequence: TGCAGCGTTGTGGGCACCCTGGGGGAAAAACTGTTTTTT. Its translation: CSVVGTLGEKLFF.